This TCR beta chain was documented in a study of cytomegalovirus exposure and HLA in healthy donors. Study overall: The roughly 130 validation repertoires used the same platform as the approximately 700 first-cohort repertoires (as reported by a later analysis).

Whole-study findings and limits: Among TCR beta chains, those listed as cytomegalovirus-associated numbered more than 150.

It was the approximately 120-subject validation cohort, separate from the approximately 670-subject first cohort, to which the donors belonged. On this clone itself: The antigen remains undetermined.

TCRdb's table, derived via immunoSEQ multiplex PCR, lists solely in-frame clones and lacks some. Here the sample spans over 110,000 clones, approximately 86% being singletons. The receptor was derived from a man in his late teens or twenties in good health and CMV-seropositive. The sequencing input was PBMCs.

CDR3 amino acids: CASSLRWEITGELFF. CDR3 coding DNA: TGTGCCAGCAGCTTAAGGTGGGAGATCACCGGGGAGCTGTTTTTT. The gene calls are TRBV7-2 and TRBJ2-2, with a tentative D call TRBD2 (5 bases). The CDR3 extends over 15 amino acids. CDR1 is SGHTA and CDR2 is FQGNSA in the germline V gene. Between the trimmed V and J ends, which lost 2 bases and 4 bases, there was a span of 11 bases. Variable domain in full (rest from reference TRBV7-2 and TRBJ2-2): GAGVSQSPSNKVTEKGKDVELRCDPISGHTALYWYRQSLGQGLEFLIYFQGNSAPDKSGLPSDRFSAERTGGSVSTLTIQRTQQEDSAVYLCASSLRWEITGELFFGEGSRLTVL.